A single sample gave rise to the 27 T cell receptor beta chains below, sequenced in a study of regulatory T cells in long-lasting Graves disease. Building the TCR beta libraries relied on iRepertoire HTBI primers, and CDR3 regions underwent Arm-PCR. TCRdb ran MiXCR on the multiplex PCR reads and lists one entry per CDR3 protein. The sample has over 500,000 distinct CDR3 sequences, around 17% seen once; the top ten hold around 18%. Described time point: newly diagnosed GD, antithyroid drugs for less than 3 months. From PBMCs, RNA was extracted and then used to make the TCR library. The sample was also reused in another study, on T cells in Graves' hyperthyroidism and ophthalmopathy.

The material sequenced was peripheral blood mononuclear cells (PBMCs), taken at new diagnosis, from a patient treated with antithyroid drugs. Every receptor here comes from a woman aged 25 to 39 with Graves disease.

V is TRBV4-1 and J is TRBJ2-3; a possible D gene is TRBD2 (5 bases). The CDR3 extends over 17 amino acids. Germline CDR1 MGHRA, CDR2 YSYEKL. V was pared by 1 base and J by 0 bases, with 14 bases between. The CDR3 loop is CASSQGPRSGSTDTQYF. For the CDR3, the DNA is TGCGCCAGCAGCCAAGGCCCTCGGTCGGGAAGCACAGATACGCAGTATTTT.

This sequence joins TRBV4-1 and TRBJ1-2; 7 bases fit TRBD1. This CDR3 contains 16 residues. CDR1 is MGHRA and CDR2 is YSYEKL in the germline V gene. V trimming: 0 bases; J trimming: 4 bases; junction bases outside the gene matches: 8. CDR3 DNA: TGCGCCAGCAGCCAAGAAATGCAGGGGGGAACCTATGGCTACACCTTC. Translated: CASSQEMQGGTYGYTF.

The rearrangement links TRBV7-2 to TRBJ1-3; unclear D gene. Between the trimmed V and J ends, which lost 6 bases and 8 bases, there was a span of 11 bases. CDR1 and CDR2 from the germline V gene are SGHTA and FQGNSA. The CDR3 has 12 residues. Here the CDR3 reads CASSLVGYTIYF. Written as DNA, the CDR3 is TGTGCCAGCAGTCTAGTGGGTTACACCATATATTTT.

This clonotype was detected many times. Written as DNA, the CDR3 is TGTGCCAGCAGTTTGGCCAGACGCTATGGCTACACCTTC. It translates to CASSLARRYGYTF. The chain employs TRBV28 and TRBJ1-2; D remains unclear. V shed 3 bases and J shed 4 bases, with 9 bases lying between them. The CDR3 runs to 13 residues. Germline CDR1 reads MDHEN; CDR2 reads SYDVKM.

This rearrangement joins TRBV7-9 to TRBJ1-2, with D possibly TRBD1 on 5 matching bases. V was clipped by 5 bases and J by 4 bases, with 14 bases between them. The CDR3 has 14 amino acids. Germline V lookup: CDR1 SEHNR, CDR2 FQNEAQ (reference sequence). CDR3 bases: TGTGCCAGCAGCCCCTTTGTGGGGGGCTATGGCTACACCTTC. Protein product: CASSPFVGGYGYTF.

This clonotype was counted between two and nine times. This rearrangement joins TRBV20-1 to TRBJ2-1, with D tentatively TRBD2 (5 bases). CDR1 and CDR2 (germline): DFQATT, SNEGSKA (reference sequence). This CDR3 spans 14 amino acids. Trimming removed 3 bases from V and 6 bases from J, with 15 bases in between. As DNA, the CDR3 is TGCAGTGCTAGTAGCGCCGAGAGGCTCAATGAGCAGTTCTTC. Encoded protein: CSASSAERLNEQFF.

This chain connects TRBV30 to TRBJ1-1, with D possibly being TRBD1 (5 bases). Germline assignment: CDR1 GTSNPN and CDR2 SVGIG (reference sequence). Trimming pared 7 bases from V and 3 bases from J, leaving 12 bases between. The CDR3 has 12 amino acids. CDR3 amino acids: CASDTRYTEAFF. CDR3 bases: TGTGCCTCGGACACACGGTACACTGAAGCTTTCTTT.

The chain is built from TRBV10-3 and TRBJ1-5, with D perhaps TRBD1 (5 bases). CDR1 is ENHRY, CDR2 SYGVKD, per germline. The CDR3 length is 16 residues. Trimming removed 0 bases from V and 6 bases from J, with 15 bases in between. The CDR3 region has the DNA TGTGCCATCAGTGAGTCGGGTGGTTGGGGCGGTCAGCCCCAGCATTTT. Amino acid sequence: CAISESGGWGGQPQHF.

This clonotype was counted only a few times. The rearrangement joins TRBV29-1 to TRBJ2-2, with D perhaps matching TRBD2 (6 bases). The length of the CDR3 is 12 residues. The V end was cut by 0 bases, the J end by 8 bases, with 7 bases between. Germline values: CDR1 SQVTM, CDR2 ANQGSEA. CDR3 region: CSVEDAGGELFF. In nucleotides, the CDR3 is TGCAGCGTTGAAGATGCGGGGGGGGAGCTGTTTTTT.

This clonotype was counted between two and nine times. The chain combines TRBV7-9 with TRBJ1-6; 7 nucleotides line up with TRBD1. The CDR3 loop spans 16 amino acids. Germline-derived CDR1 and CDR2 are SEHNR and FQNEAQ (reference sequence). Trimming took 6 bases from V and 7 from J; bases not matched to a gene: 12. The CDR3 loop reads CASSTSDRAENSPLHF. Written as DNA, the CDR3 is TGTGCCAGCAGTACCTCTGACAGGGCGGAAAATTCACCCCTCCACTTT.

This clonotype has ten or more counts. The rearrangement joins TRBV15 to TRBJ1-1; no firm D call. Trimming left V 0 bases short and J 4 bases short, with 6 bases between. The CDR3 extends over 13 amino acids. The germline V gene encodes CDR1 LNHNV and CDR2 YYDKDF (reference sequence). CDR3 in amino acids: CATSREMGTEAFF. As DNA, the CDR3 is TGTGCCACCAGCAGAGAAATGGGCACTGAAGCTTTCTTT. The full variable domain, with the rest looked up from reference TRBV15 and TRBJ1-1, is DAMVIQNPRYQVTQFGKPVTLSCSQTLNHNVMYWYQQKSSQAPKLLFHYYDKDFNNEADTPDNFQSRRPNTSFCFLDIRSPGLGDTAMYLCATSREMGTEAFFGQGTRLTVV.

A remark on this clonotype: With a much larger clone just one base away, this may be a read error. The V gene is TRBV7-9, the J gene TRBJ2-7, with D maybe TRBD1 (5 bases). The CDR3 has 16 amino acids. The germline V and J ends were trimmed by 5 bases and 3 bases, with 20 bases remaining between them. Germline-derived CDR1 and CDR2 are SEHNR and FQNEAQ (reference sequence). CDR3 nucleotide sequence: TGTGCCAGCAGCCTAAGAACAGGAAATCTGGGCTACGAGCAGTACTTC. Amino acid sequence: CASSLRTGNLGYEQYF.

In its sample, this clonotype was seen many times. V usage is TRBV19 and J usage is TRBJ1-1; 7 bases line up with TRBD1. Germline values: CDR1 LNHDA, CDR2 SQIVND (reference sequence). V dropped 9 bases and J dropped 2; count of bases not matched to a gene: 12. This CDR3 has 15 amino acids. The CDR3 sequence is CASRDATGRNTEAFF. The CDR3 region has the DNA TGTGCCAGCCGAGATGCGACAGGGAGAAACACTGAAGCTTTCTTT. Looking up the rest from reference TRBV19 and TRBJ1-1 gives the full variable domain: DGGITQSPKYLFRKEGQNVTLSCEQNLNHDAMYWYRQDPGQGLRLIYYSQIVNDFQKGDIAEGYSVSREKKESFPLTVTSAQKNPTAFYLCASRDATGRNTEAFFGQGTRLTVV.

This clonotype was counted a few times. The J gene is TRBJ2-7, the V gene TRBV12-3 or TRBV12-4, with TRBD2 matching 8 bases. There are 15 residues in the CDR3. Unmatched junction bases numbered 7, after V lost 1 base and J lost 5 bases. CDR3 amino acids: CASSLGSGSSDEQYF. In DNA, the CDR3 is TGTGCCAGCAGTTTAGGGAGCGGGAGTAGCGACGAGCAGTACTTC.

This clonotype was counted once. The chain uses TRBV5-1 and TRBJ2-3; D is undetermined. V was cut by 3 bases and J by 3 bases, with 11 bases left in between. The length of the CDR3 is 14 residues. The germline V gene encodes CDR1 SGHRS and CDR2 YFSETQ. The CDR3 loop reads CASSYGLGTDTQYF. The CDR3 region has the DNA TGCGCCAGCAGCTACGGGCTCGGGACAGATACGCAGTATTTT.

The chain carries TRBV27 and TRBJ2-7; weak D call: TRBD2 (6 bases). V lost 6 bases, J lost 3 bases, and 18 bases lay in between. CDR1 is MNHEY and CDR2 is SMNVEV in the germline V gene (reference sequence). CDR3 length: 15 amino acids. CDR3 sequence (DNA): TGTGCCAGCAGCGCCCCGGGACTCCGCCACTACGAGCAGTACTTC. As protein: CASSAPGLRHYEQYF.

The chain is built from TRBV28 and TRBJ2-7, with a tentative D call TRBD1 (5 bases). V was clipped by 4 bases and J by 2 bases, with 12 bases between them. This CDR3 region has 14 residues. CDR1 and CDR2 from the germline V gene are MDHEN and SYDVKM. The CDR3 is CASSSFRQTYEQYF. The CDR3 DNA sequence: TGTGCCAGCAGTTCTTTTCGACAGACCTACGAGCAGTACTTC.

The chain recombines TRBV19 with TRBJ2-5; TRBD1 aligns across 8 bases. This CDR3 is 15 amino acids long. V gave up 5 bases and J gave up 3 bases; unmatched junction bases: 8. CDR1 is LNHDA and CDR2 is SQIVND in the germline V gene (reference sequence). The CDR3: CASSVSGTGKETQYF. CDR3 sequence (DNA): TGTGCCAGTAGTGTATCTGGGACAGGAAAAGAGACCCAGTACTTC.

In the case of this clonotype: A read error may account for a junction end that differs from germline. The chain uses TRBV3-1 and TRBJ2-2; tentatively, D is TRBD2 (5 bases). This CDR3 region has 14 residues. Per germline, CDR1 LGHDT and CDR2 YNNKEL (reference sequence). The CDR3 here is CASGQDERPGELFF. CDR3 coding DNA: TGTGCCAGCGGCCAAGATGAGCGGCCCGGGGAGCTGTTTTTT.

This clonotype was seen more than once but under ten times. In DNA, the CDR3 is TGCAGTGCTAGAGATGCGACTAGCGCAAACAATGAGCAGTTCTTC. Protein sequence: CSARDATSANNEQFF. The genes are TRBV20-1 and TRBJ2-1; 8 bases match TRBD2. Per germline, CDR1 DFQATT and CDR2 SNEGSKA (reference sequence). The CDR3 sequence is 15 residues long. Trimming cost V 0 bases and J 5 bases; bases outside gene matches: 6.

This clonotype was counted many times. The chain is built from TRBV12-3 or TRBV12-4 and TRBJ1-3, with TRBD1 matching 9 bases. The CDR3 consists of 15 residues. J gave up 0 bases and V 5 bases, and 2 bases lay outside the gene matches. This chain's CDR3 is CASSRTGDSGNTIYF. CDR3 bases: TGTGCCAGCAGTCGGACAGGGGACTCTGGAAACACCATATATTTT.

For this clonotype: Its ends do not fully match the called genes, so a read error is possible. CDR3 protein: CTTSMRGETQYF. CDR3 DNA: TGTACCACCAGCATGAGGGGAGAGACCCAGTACTTC. The chain has TRBV15 and TRBJ2-5; D assignment may be TRBD1 or TRBD2 (5 bases each). Germline loops: CDR1 LNHNV, CDR2 YYDKDF (reference sequence). This CDR3 contains 12 residues.

The chain couples TRBV5-1 to TRBJ2-2, with D perhaps matching TRBD1 or TRBD2 (5 bases each). The CDR3 length is 16 residues. V lost 4 bases, J lost 7 bases, and 20 bases lay in between. CDR1 and CDR2 (germline): SGHRS, YFSETQ. The chain's CDR3 is CASSSRESGLSGELFF. The CDR3, as DNA: TGCGCCAGCAGCAGCAGGGAGTCAGGGCTCAGCGGGGAGCTGTTTTTT.

This clonotype appeared many times. The V and J genes are TRBV28 and TRBJ2-1; D possibly matches TRBD1 or TRBD2 (5 bases each). The CDR3 extends over 13 amino acids. The V and J ends lost 6 bases and 7 bases respectively, with 13 bases between them. The germline gives CDR1 MDHEN, CDR2 SYDVKM. DNA of the CDR3: TGTGCCAGCAGGCTCCCGGGACGGAATGAGCAGTTCTTC. Translating it yields CASRLPGRNEQFF. The whole variable domain, remainder taken from reference TRBV28 and TRBJ2-1, is DVKVTQSSRYLVKRTGEKVFLECVQDMDHENMFWYRQDPGLGLRLIYFSYDVKMKEKGDIPEGYSVSREKKERFSLILESASTNQTSMYLCASRLPGRNEQFFGPGTRLTVL.

The chain carries TRBV5-1 and TRBJ2-1; 9 bases are shared with TRBD1. This CDR3 has 15 amino acids. After removal of 4 bases from V and 8 bases from J, the junction contained 10 bases not matched to a gene. Germline CDR1 and CDR2: SGHRS and YFSETQ. CDR3 coding DNA: TGCGCCAGCAGCGACACCGGGACAGGGTTCTATGAGCAGTTCTTC. This encodes CASSDTGTGFYEQFF.

Ten or more counts support this clonotype. The gene calls are TRBV2 and TRBJ2-7; D may be TRBD1 (6 bases). Trimming pared 7 bases from V and 0 bases from J, leaving 16 bases between. Germline V gene data show CDR1 as SNHLY and CDR2 as FYNNEI. This CDR3 is built from 15 residues. The CDR3 is CASNLRTGSSYEQYF. The CDR3 bases are TGTGCCAGCAACCTCCGAACAGGGAGCTCCTACGAGCAGTACTTC.

Of note for this clonotype: Given a much more abundant clone one base away, this may be a read error. Lacking the conserved final phenylalanine or tryptophan, this CDR3 likely reflects a read error. The chain links TRBV20-1 to TRBJ1-2; the match to TRBD1 covers 8 bases. V shed 5 bases, J shed 7 bases, and the junction held 18 bases outside the gene matches. Germline CDR1 reads DFQATT; CDR2 reads SNEGSKA (reference sequence). This CDR3 spans 16 amino acids. CDR3 coding DNA: TGCAGTGCTGGAGGGGGGATCCAGGGGGCCCTCTTTGGCTACACCCTC. Translation: CSAGGGIQGALFGYTL.